This entry lists 9 T cell receptor beta chains sequenced from one sample in a study of OX40 agonist ivuxolimab in advanced cancers. Assay: immunoSEQ multiplex PCR; the TCRdb copy retains only in-frame clones and omits some. The top ten clones hold roughly 2.2% of a sample with some 77,000 clones, approximately 85% of them seen once. The starting material was CD4+ or CD8+ T cells sorted from blood, obtained in a trial of the OX40 agonist ivuxolimab. The receptors shown here come from an adult with an advanced solid tumor such as melanoma, head and neck, liver or kidney cancer.

The rearrangement uses TRBV30 and TRBJ2-3; 7 bases are a match to TRBD2. CDR3 length: 13 residues. V lost 4 bases and J lost 9; bases outside the gene matches: 10. Germline CDR1 is GTSNPN and CDR2 is SVGIG (reference sequence). CDR3 protein: CAWTSILAGTQYF. The DNA for the CDR3 is TGTGCCTGGACGTCTATTTTAGCGGGCACGCAGTATTTT.

The rearrangement uses TRBV4-2 and TRBJ1-1; the D gene is possibly TRBD1 (5 bases). Per the germline V gene, CDR1 is LGHNA and CDR2 is YNFKEQ. The CDR3 sequence is 18 residues long. V was trimmed by 5 bases and J by 0 bases, leaving 22 bases between them. The CDR3: CASSFYTRVLGMNTEAFF. Here the CDR3 DNA reads TGTGCCAGCAGCTTTTACACCAGGGTATTGGGGATGAACACTGAAGCTTTCTTT.

The V call is TRBV7-2, the J call TRBJ1-2; D unclear. The CDR3 sequence is 13 residues long. Germline V gene data show CDR1 as SGHTA and CDR2 as FQGNSA. V shed 6 bases and J shed 13 bases, with 21 bases lying between them. CDR3 DNA: TGTGCCAGCAGTTCAAGGACGGCTTCAAAATGCACCTTC. It is translated as CASSSRTASKCTF.

This chain uses TRBV10-1 with TRBJ1-2; D unclear. Germline CDR1 and CDR2: WNHNN and SYGVQD (reference sequence). Between the trimmed V and J ends, which lost 2 bases and 5 bases, there was a span of 9 bases. The CDR3 covers 13 residues. The chain's CDR3 is CASSEQRRYGYTF. The DNA for the CDR3 is TGCGCCAGCAGTGAGCAGCGGCGGTATGGCTACACCTTC.

In its sample, this clone was seen a few times. The CDR3 loop is CASSTTGQLYEQYF. CDR3 nucleotides: TGTGCCAGCAGCACCACCGGACAGCTCTACGAGCAGTACTTC. The rearrangement uses TRBV6-5 and TRBJ2-7; tentatively, D is TRBD1 (6 bases). CDR3 length equals 14 residues. V was clipped by 6 bases and J by 3 bases, with 15 bases between them. Germline assignment: CDR1 MNHEY and CDR2 SVGAGI.

The chain combines TRBV30 with TRBJ1-5; D perhaps matches TRBD1 (5 bases). The germline V and J ends were trimmed by 3 bases and 6 bases, with 18 bases remaining between them. This CDR3 comprises 15 residues. Germline CDR1 is GTSNPN and CDR2 is SVGIG (reference sequence). CDR3 sequence (DNA): TGTGCCTGGAGGAGAAAGGGGCGTTCGAGTCAGCCCCAGCATTTT. It codes for CAWRRKGRSSQPQHF.

The chain combines TRBV7-2 with TRBJ2-3; possible D gene TRBD2, 6 bases. The V and J ends lost 3 bases and 5 bases respectively, with 12 bases between them. CDR3 length: 14 residues. Germline values: CDR1 SGHTA, CDR2 FQGNSA. The chain's CDR3 is CASSFRRGEDTQYF. CDR3 sequence (DNA): TGTGCCAGCAGCTTCCGGAGGGGAGAAGATACGCAGTATTTT. Full variable domain (remainder filled in from reference TRBV7-2 and TRBJ2-3): GAGVSQSPSNKVTEKGKDVELRCDPISGHTALYWYRQSLGQGLEFLIYFQGNSAPDKSGLPSDRFSAERTGGSVSTLTIQRTQQEDSAVYLCASSFRRGEDTQYFGPGTRLTVL.

The chain is built from TRBV5-1 and TRBJ1-3; 7 bases line up with TRBD1. CDR1 and CDR2 (germline): SGHRS, YFSETQ. The V segment lost 3 bases and the J segment 3 bases; nucleotides outside the gene matches: 3. The CDR3 loop spans 14 amino acids. For the CDR3, the DNA is TGCGCCAGCAGCTACCGGGACAGTGGAAACACCATATATTTT. This translates into CASSYRDSGNTIYF.

In its sample, this clone was seen a few times. The V and J genes are TRBV28 and TRBJ1-2, with unresolved D. Germline loops: CDR1 MDHEN, CDR2 SYDVKM. V lost 5 bases, J lost 8 bases, and 21 bases lay in between. CDR3 size: 15 residues. CDR3 loop: CASSPDLVILSGYTF. CDR3 nucleotides: TGTGCCAGCAGTCCAGATCTGGTGATACTCAGCGGCTACACCTTC.